These 27 T cell receptor beta chains were all obtained from the same sample, sequenced in a study of blood T cell repertoires in COVID-19. Data came from immunoSEQ multiplex PCR; TCRdb stores just in-frame clones and leaves some out. The sample gives fewer than 700,000 clones, roughly nine tenths of which show up once; 7.5% to 9.5% is in the top ten. The sequenced material came from peripheral blood. The source of these receptors is a woman aged 50 to 60 with COVID-19, enrolled during active disease.

The V call is TRBV18, the J call TRBJ2-7; 11 bases line up with TRBD1. With 3 bases clipped from V and 6 bases from J, the junction kept 1 base outside the gene matches. The CDR3 has 13 amino acids. Looked up from germline, CDR1 is KGHSH and CDR2 is LQKENI. The CDR3 here is CASSPDRGPEQYF. The DNA of the CDR3 is TGTGCCAGCTCACCGGACAGGGGGCCCGAGCAGTACTTC.

The CDR3 region has the DNA TGTGCCAGCAGCCAAGGATTGACAGGGACTGAAGCTTTCTTT. Amino acids: CASSQGLTGTEAFF. This chain connects TRBV3-1 (or the pseudogene TRBV3-2) to TRBJ1-1, with TRBD1 identical over 7 bases. Germline V lookup: CDR1 LGHDT, CDR2 YNNKEL (reference sequence). The length of the CDR3 is 14 residues. V was clipped by 1 base and J by 5 bases; unmatched bases: 4.

Turning to this clone: One end of the junction does not line up with germline, which may come from a read error. V gene TRBV12-3 or TRBV12-4 combines with J gene TRBJ1-2; unclear D gene. The CDR3 is made up of 12 amino acids. This CDR3 reads CASRLGADGYTF. DNA of the CDR3: TGTGCCAGCAGGTTAGGAGCGGACGGCTACACCTTC.

This sequence joins TRBV20-1 and TRBJ1-6, with D perhaps TRBD1 (5 bases). There are 13 residues in the CDR3. CDR1 and CDR2 from the germline V gene are DFQATT and SNEGSKA (reference sequence). The V end lost 3 bases, the J end lost 10 bases, and 13 bases lay between the germline ends. The CDR3 DNA reads TGCAGTGCTAGTCAGGGACTAGGGTCACCCCTCCACTTT. It yields the protein CSASQGLGSPLHF.

The rearrangement joins TRBV2 to TRBJ2-1; maybe TRBD2 (5 bases). This CDR3 has 15 residues. Germline CDR1 and CDR2: SNHLY and FYNNEI. Trimming stripped 5 bases from V and 0 bases from J, with 11 bases between. DNA for the CDR3: TGTGCCAGCAGTTCGGAGGATAGCTCCTACAATGAGCAGTTCTTC. As protein: CASSSEDSSYNEQFF.

The chain employs TRBV6-2 or TRBV6-3 and TRBJ1-2; 7 bases map to TRBD1. The CDR3 has 16 amino acids. V trimming: 5 bases; J trimming: 4 bases; junction bases outside the gene matches: 13. The germline CDR1 and CDR2 sequences are MNHEY and SVGEGT. The CDR3 here is CASSLTLQGSLYGYTF. In nucleotides, the CDR3 is TGTGCCAGCAGTCTCACCCTACAGGGGAGCCTCTATGGCTACACCTTC.

The gene calls are TRBV6-5 and TRBJ1-1, with D perhaps TRBD1 (6 bases). Trimming removed 5 bases at V and 2 bases at J, with 15 bases between. This CDR3 has 15 amino acids. Germline V CDR1 and CDR2: MNHEY, SVGAGI. DNA for the CDR3: TGTGCCAGCAGTCGCTATCAGACAGGCAACACTGAAGCTTTCTTT. This encodes CASSRYQTGNTEAFF.

On this clone: The junction shows a germline mismatch at one end, possibly a read error. The chain couples TRBV2 to TRBJ1-6, with D possibly TRBD1 on 5 matching bases. There are 16 residues in the CDR3. The germline V gene has CDR1 SNHLY and CDR2 FYNNEI. The CDR3 DNA reads as TGTGCCAGCGGGCGGGGCCTTCACTCCCATAATTCACCCCTCCACTTT. It is translated as CASGRGLHSHNSPLHF.

The chain combines TRBV15 with TRBJ2-3; TRBD1 matches 9 bases. This CDR3 contains 16 residues. The germline CDR1 and CDR2 sequences are LNHNV and YYDKDF (reference sequence). Trimming at V came to 3 bases and at J to 2 bases, leaving 6 bases not matched to a gene. The CDR3 nucleotides are TGTGCCACCAGCAGGTACAGGGGGCTTAACACAGATACGCAGTATTTT. Protein: CATSRYRGLNTDTQYF.

This clone came up once. The chain is built from TRBV27 and TRBJ1-1; D is unresolved. The CDR3 covers 16 residues. Germline lookup yields CDR1 MNHEY and CDR2 SMNVEV (reference sequence). V was trimmed by 5 bases and J by 1 base, leaving 17 bases between them. CDR3 coding DNA: TGTGCCAGCAGTCAACTGCTCACCGGGAGGAACACTGAAGCTTTCTTT. Its translation: CASSQLLTGRNTEAFF.

V is TRBV10-3 and J is TRBJ1-1; TRBD1 is a possible D gene (6 bases). Germline V lookup: CDR1 ENHRY, CDR2 SYGVKD. V was cut by 3 bases and J by 6 bases, with 11 bases left in between. The CDR3 runs 13 residues. CDR3 protein: CAISETGTPEAFF. In DNA, the CDR3 is TGTGCCATCAGTGAAACCGGGACACCTGAAGCTTTCTTT.

The chain recombines TRBV7-2 with TRBJ1-1; 10 positions match TRBD1. Germline V gene sequence: CDR1 SGHTA, CDR2 FQGNSA. Trimming removed 5 bases from V and 3 bases from J; junction bases left unmatched: 6. The CDR3 extends over 15 amino acids. The CDR3 nucleotides read TGTGCCAGCAGCCCGATCGGACAGGGGGACACTGAAGCTTTCTTT. Translation: CASSPIGQGDTEAFF.

V gene TRBV7-8 combines with J gene TRBJ2-7; D ambiguous. Trimming removed 5 bases from V and 6 bases from J, with 8 bases in between. Looked up from germline, CDR1 is SGHVS and CDR2 is FQNEAQ. The CDR3 contains 11 residues. The chain's CDR3 is CASSRRFEQYF. The CDR3, as DNA: TGTGCCAGCAGCCGTAGATTCGAGCAGTACTTC. The complete variable domain, with remaining parts taken from reference TRBV7-8 and TRBJ2-7, reads GAGVSQSPRYKVAKRGQDVALRCDPISGHVSLFWYQQALGQGPEFLTYFQNEAQLDKSGLPSDRFFAERPEGSVSTLKIQRTQQEDSAVYLCASSRRFEQYFGPGTRLTVT.

Here the CDR3 reads CAIKGQYNSPLHF. The CDR3 region has the DNA TGTGCCATCAAAGGACAGTACAATTCACCCCTCCACTTT. The chain employs TRBV10-3 and TRBJ1-6; D is perhaps TRBD1 (6 bases). The V end lost 7 bases, the J end lost 7 bases, and 11 bases lay between the germline ends. The CDR3 runs to 13 residues. From germline, CDR1 is ENHRY and CDR2 SYGVKD.

This clone was seen only once. The chain links TRBV30 to TRBJ1-4, with 9 bases fitting TRBD1. The CDR3 runs to 14 residues. V dropped 4 bases and J dropped 4; count of bases not matched to a gene: 4. Germline V gives CDR1 GTSNPN, CDR2 SVGIG (reference sequence). CDR3 sequence: CAWTTGGNNEKLFF. The CDR3 bases are TGTGCCTGGACCACAGGGGGCAATAATGAAAAACTGTTTTTT.

The CDR3 DNA reads TGTGCCAGCCGGGAGGAAGTAGTGAGCTATGGCTACACCTTC. Its translation is CASREEVVSYGYTF. The genes are TRBV2 and TRBJ1-2; D is ambiguous. The CDR3 has 14 residues. Deletions cut 8 bases from V and 4 bases from J, with 17 bases between. Germline V lookup: CDR1 SNHLY, CDR2 FYNNEI.

This clone appeared a single time. The V and J genes are TRBV6-4 and TRBJ1-1, with 9 bases fitting TRBD1. Germline loops: CDR1 MRHNA, CDR2 SNTAGT. This CDR3 is built from 13 residues. Trimming cost V 5 bases and J 4 bases; bases outside gene matches: 2. As DNA, the CDR3 is TGTGCCAGCAGTCGACAGGGGGGCACTGAAGCTTTCTTT. Translation gives CASSRQGGTEAFF.

The J gene is TRBJ2-1, the V gene TRBV3-1 (or the pseudogene TRBV3-2), with a possible D match to TRBD1 (6 bases). The CDR3 length is 14 residues. Trimming removed 4 bases at V and 3 bases at J, with 10 bases between. CDR1 is LGHDT and CDR2 is YNNKEL in the germline V gene (reference sequence). The CDR3 protein is CASSLRDNYNEQFF. In DNA form, the CDR3 reads TGTGCCAGCAGCCTCCGGGACAACTACAATGAGCAGTTCTTC.

This rearrangement joins TRBV14 to TRBJ1-2, with 8 nucleotides matching TRBD1. The CDR3 totals 14 residues. V lost 0 bases to trimming and J lost 10 bases; unmatched junction nucleotides: 7. Germline-derived CDR1 and CDR2 are SGHDN and FVKESK. The CDR3 here is CASSQDLGQGVYTF. CDR3 sequence (DNA): TGTGCCAGCAGCCAAGATCTTGGACAGGGAGTCTACACCTTC.

The V gene is TRBV6-5, the J gene TRBJ2-3; D ambiguous. The CDR3 is 11 amino acids. The V gene lost 8 bases and the J gene lost 4 bases, with 7 bases spanning the gap. The germline V gene has CDR1 MNHEY and CDR2 SVGAGI. The CDR3 region has the DNA TGTGCCAGCGGCATTGCAGATACGCAGTATTTT. Its translation is CASGIADTQYF.

This sequence joins TRBV2 and TRBJ1-2, with 7 nucleotides matching TRBD1. Germline V CDR1 and CDR2: SNHLY, FYNNEI. Unmatched junction bases numbered 6, after V lost 6 bases and J lost 5 bases. The CDR3 covers 13 residues. CDR3 protein: CASSRTGAYGYTF. Here the CDR3 DNA reads TGTGCCAGCAGCCGGACAGGCGCGTATGGCTACACCTTC.

This clone was seen just once. This chain links TRBV30 with TRBJ1-5; 9 bases are shared with TRBD1. From germline, CDR1 is GTSNPN and CDR2 SVGIG (reference sequence). The CDR3 extends over 18 amino acids. Trimming removed 1 base from V and 0 bases from J; junction bases left unmatched: 10. The CDR3 protein is CAWSASRTGVGSNQPQHF. DNA for the CDR3: TGTGCCTGGAGTGCCTCGAGGACAGGGGTCGGTAGCAATCAGCCCCAGCATTTT.

The genes are TRBV3-1 (or the pseudogene TRBV3-2) and TRBJ1-4, with 10 bases matching TRBD1. Germline V gene sequence: CDR1 LGHDT, CDR2 YNNKEL (reference sequence). The CDR3 contains 14 residues. The junction had 6 bases not matched to a gene; V was cut back by 4 bases and J by 10 bases. CDR3 sequence reads: CASSRGTGDRKLFF. CDR3 sequence (DNA): TGTGCCAGCAGCCGGGGGACAGGGGATCGAAAACTGTTTTTT.

The chain has TRBV9 and TRBJ1-1, with TRBD1 as a possible D gene (6 bases). V lost 2 bases and J lost 5, with 16 bases in between. This CDR3 is 15 amino acids long. CDR1 is SGDLS, CDR2 YYNGEE, per germline. The CDR3 reads CASSVGGQSITEAFF. The CDR3 bases are TGTGCCAGCAGCGTTGGAGGACAGTCTATAACTGAAGCTTTCTTT.

This rearrangement joins TRBV6-5 to TRBJ1-4, with D possibly being TRBD1 (5 bases). From germline, CDR1 is MNHEY and CDR2 SVGAGI. Deletions cut 8 bases from V and 7 bases from J, with 17 bases between. The CDR3 is made up of 14 amino acids. This chain's CDR3 is CASGWGVGLEKLFF. Here the CDR3 DNA reads TGTGCCAGCGGGTGGGGGGTAGGGCTTGAAAAACTGTTTTTT.

The chain combines TRBV19 with TRBJ1-3; 8 bases are a match to TRBD1. The CDR3 has 13 residues. Unmatched junction bases numbered 5, after V lost 9 bases and J lost 4 bases. Germline V gene data show CDR1 as LNHDA and CDR2 as SQIVND (reference sequence). Here the CDR3 DNA reads TGTGCCAGCCGACGGGACAGGGGAAACACCATATATTTT. Its translation is CASRRDRGNTIYF. Using reference TRBV19 and TRBJ1-3 for the parts outside the CDR3, the full variable domain is DGGITQSPKYLFRKEGQNVTLSCEQNLNHDAMYWYRQDPGQGLRLIYYSQIVNDFQKGDIAEGYSVSREKKESFPLTVTSAQKNPTAFYLCASRRDRGNTIYFGEGSWLTVV.

The J gene is TRBJ2-7, the V gene TRBV5-6, with D unclear. Germline values: CDR1 SGHDT, CDR2 YYEEEE. The V and J ends lost 4 bases and 3 bases respectively, with 11 bases between them. The length of the CDR3 is 13 residues. CDR3 protein: CASSPGDNYEQYF. The CDR3 coding sequence is TGTGCCAGCAGCCCCGGAGATAACTACGAGCAGTACTTC.